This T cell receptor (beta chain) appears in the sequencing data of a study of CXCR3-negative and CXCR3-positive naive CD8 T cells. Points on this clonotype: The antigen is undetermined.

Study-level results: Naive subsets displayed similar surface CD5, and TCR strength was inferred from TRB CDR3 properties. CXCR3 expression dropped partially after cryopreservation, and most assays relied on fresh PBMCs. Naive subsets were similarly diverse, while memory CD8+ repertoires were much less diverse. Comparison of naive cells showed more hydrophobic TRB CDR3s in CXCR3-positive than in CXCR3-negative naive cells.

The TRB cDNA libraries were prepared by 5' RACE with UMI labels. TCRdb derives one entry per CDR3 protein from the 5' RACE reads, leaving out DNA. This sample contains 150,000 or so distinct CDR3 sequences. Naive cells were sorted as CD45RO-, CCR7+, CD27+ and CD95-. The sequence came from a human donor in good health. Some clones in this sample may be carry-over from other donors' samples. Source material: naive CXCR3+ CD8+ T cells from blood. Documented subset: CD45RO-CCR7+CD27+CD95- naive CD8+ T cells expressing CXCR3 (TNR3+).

CDR3 protein: CASSSSGGYTGELFF. The chain combines TRBV7-8 with TRBJ2-2; TCRdb proposes TRBD1, but this gene call is untestable without DNA. From germline, CDR1 is SGHVS and CDR2 FQNEAQ. The CDR3 extends over 15 amino acids. Full variable domain (missing parts from reference TRBV7-8 and TRBJ2-2): GAGVSQSPRYKVAKRGQDVALRCDPISGHVSLFWYQQALGQGPEFLTYFQNEAQLDKSGLPSDRFFAERPEGSVSTLKIQRTQQEDSAVYLCASSSSGGYTGELFFGEGSRLTVL.